A selection of T cell receptor beta chains follows, all from one sample in a study of blood T cell repertoires in COVID-19. Repertoires were generated with immunoSEQ multiplex PCR, while TCRdb's copy carries only in-frame clones and drops some. The data show around 100,000 clones, roughly 91% seen once. Source material: peripheral blood. These receptors all come from a man aged 18 to 29 with COVID-19, enrolled during active disease. Both conserved end residues are part of each CDR3. Fields, in order: CDR3 length, V gene, D gene, CDR3 protein. D genes are given only for firm matches.

CDR3 length: 13; V gene: TRBV7-8; D gene: -; CDR3 protein: CASSLQGTYEQYF
CDR3 length: 13; V gene: TRBV5-6; D gene: -; CDR3 protein: CASNQMGGTAQYF
CDR3 length: 14; V gene: TRBV9; D gene: -; CDR3 protein: CASSVAQGRNTIYF
CDR3 length: 13; V gene: TRBV5-1; D gene: -; CDR3 protein: CASSSRRNTEAFF
CDR3 length: 17; V gene: TRBV28; D gene: TRBD1; CDR3 protein: CASSFRRDRGSNQPQHF
CDR3 length: 17; V gene: TRBV4-3; D gene: -; CDR3 protein: CASSQETGYLVTDTQYF
CDR3 length: 15; V gene: TRBV5-1; D gene: -; CDR3 protein: CASSLAVGEVYEQYF
CDR3 length: 12; V gene: TRBV7-8; D gene: TRBD1; CDR3 protein: CASSQGGGEQYF
CDR3 length: 16; V gene: TRBV5-4; D gene: -; CDR3 protein: CASSNPERVAAGELFF
CDR3 length: 10; V gene: TRBV12-3/TRBV12-4; D gene: -; CDR3 protein: CASRGGTQYF
CDR3 length: 10; V gene: TRBV6-5; D gene: -; CDR3 protein: CASSTRRAFF
CDR3 length: 17; V gene: TRBV18; D gene: TRBD1; CDR3 protein: CASSPTGGGVQGQPQHF
CDR3 length: 14; V gene: TRBV5-6; D gene: -; CDR3 protein: CASSLPGTNTEAFF
CDR3 length: 12; V gene: TRBV27; D gene: TRBD1; CDR3 protein: CASKDRVDEQYF
CDR3 length: 15; V gene: TRBV11-3; D gene: TRBD2; CDR3 protein: CASSPPGTSSGELFF
CDR3 length: 17; V gene: TRBV4-3; D gene: TRBD2; CDR3 protein: CASSQDPPSGGINEQFF
CDR3 length: 14; V gene: TRBV18; D gene: TRBD1; CDR3 protein: CASSPGQAIYGYTF
CDR3 length: 13; V gene: TRBV20-1; D gene: TRBD2; CDR3 protein: CSASSLAGGEQYF
CDR3 length: 15; V gene: TRBV7-2; D gene: TRBD2; CDR3 protein: CASRWTSGSAYEQYF
CDR3 length: 16; V gene: TRBV7-2; D gene: TRBD1; CDR3 protein: CASRPRTGGSYNEQFF
CDR3 length: 17; V gene: TRBV5-1; D gene: TRBD2; CDR3 protein: CASSLVLAGLNTGELFF
CDR3 length: 13; V gene: TRBV3-1/TRBV3-2; D gene: -; CDR3 protein: CASRLTNTGELFF
CDR3 length: 15; V gene: TRBV19; D gene: TRBD1; CDR3 protein: CASSSRTGVNSPLHF
CDR3 length: 16; V gene: TRBV6-5; D gene: TRBD2; CDR3 protein: CASSYSSLAGYNEQFF
CDR3 length: 15; V gene: TRBV10-1; D gene: TRBD1; CDR3 protein: CASSDGQARWGPQHF
CDR3 length: 11; V gene: TRBV30; D gene: TRBD1; CDR3 protein: CAWSEGAGYTF
CDR3 length: 15; V gene: TRBV9; D gene: TRBD1; CDR3 protein: CASSTRQGAIYEQYF
CDR3 length: 14; V gene: TRBV30; D gene: -; CDR3 protein: CAWSVQAAGRGYTF
CDR3 length: 15; V gene: TRBV5-6; D gene: TRBD2; CDR3 protein: CASSPGTTPAGELFF
CDR3 length: 14; V gene: TRBV18; D gene: TRBD1; CDR3 protein: CASSPGTGNEKLLF
CDR3 length: 17; V gene: TRBV7-2; D gene: -; CDR3 protein: CASTESRLSATNEKLLF
CDR3 length: 13; V gene: TRBV7-2; D gene: -; CDR3 protein: CASSNRDSRGYTF
CDR3 length: 16; V gene: TRBV5-6; D gene: TRBD2; CDR3 protein: CASSSGGRRSTDTQYF
CDR3 length: 16; V gene: TRBV7-8; D gene: -; CDR3 protein: CASSLVRTSSNQPQHF
CDR3 length: 14; V gene: TRBV9; D gene: -; CDR3 protein: CASSLGLDTDTQYF
CDR3 length: 14; V gene: TRBV24-1; D gene: TRBD2; CDR3 protein: CATILAGAKDTQYF
CDR3 length: 15; V gene: TRBV11-3; D gene: TRBD2; CDR3 protein: CASSLGASGTDTQYF
CDR3 length: 14; V gene: TRBV30; D gene: TRBD2; CDR3 protein: CAGRLAGGRDTQYF
CDR3 length: 15; V gene: TRBV4-1; D gene: -; CDR3 protein: CASSLLGSGTYEQYF
CDR3 length: 14; V gene: TRBV13; D gene: -; CDR3 protein: CASSPRRGNSPLHF
CDR3 length: 12; V gene: TRBV10-3; D gene: -; CDR3 protein: CAISESREEQYF
CDR3 length: 14; V gene: TRBV7-9; D gene: -; CDR3 protein: CASTSTGGNQPQHF
CDR3 length: 18; V gene: TRBV4-1; D gene: TRBD1; CDR3 protein: CASSQSGQGSNSYNEQFF
CDR3 length: 14; V gene: TRBV9; D gene: -; CDR3 protein: CASSVGADRGEQFF
CDR3 length: 15; V gene: TRBV19; D gene: -; CDR3 protein: CASSNTWTTTDTQYF
CDR3 length: 15; V gene: TRBV6-2/TRBV6-3; D gene: -; CDR3 protein: CASSYPQGSYNEQFF
CDR3 length: 17; V gene: TRBV28; D gene: TRBD1; CDR3 protein: CASSFSWQGAGNTEAFF
CDR3 length: 16; V gene: TRBV27; D gene: -; CDR3 protein: CASSPGAGLHNSPLHF
CDR3 length: 17; V gene: TRBV7-2; D gene: TRBD2; CDR3 protein: CASSQVAPSGRAGEQYF
CDR3 length: 13; V gene: TRBV28; D gene: TRBD2; CDR3 protein: CAIGGTSAYEQYF
CDR3 length: 15; V gene: TRBV15; D gene: TRBD1; CDR3 protein: CATRRRGQETYGYTF
CDR3 length: 13; V gene: TRBV30; D gene: -; CDR3 protein: CAWDRGSGNTIYF
CDR3 length: 14; V gene: TRBV7-9; D gene: TRBD1; CDR3 protein: CASSMPGQGYEQYF
CDR3 length: 12; V gene: TRBV15; D gene: -; CDR3 protein: CATKGRAPEAFF
CDR3 length: 13; V gene: TRBV6-5; D gene: -; CDR3 protein: CASSKQGSNGYTF
CDR3 length: 14; V gene: TRBV5-5; D gene: TRBD2; CDR3 protein: CASRAGTRRNEQFF
CDR3 length: 12; V gene: TRBV6-2/TRBV6-3; D gene: TRBD2; CDR3 protein: CASSPQRDPAYF